A single sample is the source of the 22 T cell receptor beta chains below, sequenced in a study of response to subunit inactivated influenza vaccine. TCRdb ran MiXCR on the RT-PCR reads and lists one entry per CDR3 protein. The table shows about 520,000 distinct CDR3 sequences, with 6.5% to 8% occurring only once. Sequenced material: PBMCs from blood, taken about 23 months after vaccination. The receptors shown here come from a man aged 50-75 years who received an inactivated influenza vaccine.

There are a few counts of this clonotype. The chain uses TRBV28 and TRBJ1-5, with 8 bases identical to TRBD1. The length of the CDR3 is 14 residues. With V trimmed by 4 bases and J by 11 bases, 10 bases remained unmatched. In germline, CDR1 is MDHEN, CDR2 SYDVKM. CDR3 amino acids: CASSWTGIGSAQHF. CDR3 coding DNA: TGTGCCAGCAGTTGGACAGGGATCGGGTCGGCCCAGCATTTT.

This clonotype has just a few counts. The CDR3 DNA sequence: TGTGCCAGCAGCTACTATGGTTTCGGACAGGGACGCGGGAATGAGCAGTTCTTC. Its translation: CASSYYGFGQGRGNEQFF. This chain links TRBV9 with TRBJ2-1; TRBD1 agrees at 8 bases. The V gene's germline CDR1 is SGDLS and CDR2 YYNGEE. This CDR3 spans 18 amino acids. V lost 4 bases, J lost 7 bases, and 19 bases stayed unmatched.

The chain links TRBV19 to TRBJ1-2; D possibly corresponds to TRBD1 (6 bases). V dropped 9 bases and J dropped 5 bases, with 22 bases sitting between them. CDR3 length equals 15 residues. Germline CDR1 LNHDA, CDR2 SQIVND (reference sequence). The CDR3 is CASSFEGGDWYGYTF. The CDR3 DNA sequence: TGTGCCAGCAGCTTCGAGGGGGGAGATTGGTATGGCTACACCTTC.

This clonotype was found many times. The chain couples TRBV29-1 to TRBJ2-5; D is possibly TRBD1 (6 bases). Germline CDR1 is SQVTM and CDR2 is ANQGSEA. The CDR3 is made up of 14 amino acids. Trimming stripped 6 bases from V and 4 bases from J, with 18 bases between. Here the CDR3 reads CSVLRVRQAETQYF. The CDR3 DNA reads as TGCAGCGTGCTACGGGTCAGACAGGCAGAGACCCAGTACTTC.

This clonotype has a count of ten or more. The V and J genes are TRBV4-3 and TRBJ2-2; TRBD2 matches at 7 bases. The CDR3 consists of 14 residues. J gave up 9 bases and V 0 bases, and 4 bases lay outside the gene matches. The V gene's germline CDR1 is LGHNA and CDR2 YSLEER. The DNA of the CDR3 is TGCGCCAGCAGCCAAGATTGGGGGGGGAGGGAGCTGTTTTTT. Translated, it gives CASSQDWGGRELFF.

The V gene is TRBV12-3 or TRBV12-4, the J gene TRBJ1-1; 8 bases agree with TRBD1. J lost 10 bases, V lost 8 bases, and 12 bases had no gene match. This CDR3 is built from 13 residues. The CDR3 spells CASGNLGQVTAFF. CDR3 sequence (DNA): TGTGCCAGCGGTAATCTGGGACAGGTCACAGCTTTCTTT.

This clonotype was observed a handful of times. The chain is built from TRBV7-9 and TRBJ1-5; TRBD1 is a possible D gene (5 bases). Looked up from germline, CDR1 is SEHNR and CDR2 is FQNEAQ (reference sequence). Trimming took off 1 base at V and 12 bases at J, with 7 bases between the two ends. There are 11 residues in the CDR3. The chain's CDR3 is CASSLGGLQHF. The CDR3 region has the DNA TGTGCCAGCAGCTTAGGGGGACTCCAGCATTTT.

The V gene is TRBV6-2 or TRBV6-3, the J gene TRBJ2-1; no definite D call. The V gene's germline CDR1 is MNHEY and CDR2 SVGEGT. The germline V and J ends were trimmed by 4 bases and 9 bases, with 7 bases remaining between them. CDR3 length: 11 amino acids. The CDR3 DNA reads as TGTGCCAGCAGTTCCAAGATTGAGCAGTTCTTC. Encoded protein: CASSSKIEQFF.

This clonotype occurred many times. The J gene is TRBJ2-3, the V gene TRBV10-3; D unclear. Per germline, CDR1 ENHRY and CDR2 SYGVKD. The CDR3 covers 12 residues. V gave up 7 bases and J gave up 4 bases, with 9 bases separating them. The CDR3 DNA sequence: TGTGCCATCAAAGTCACTGCAGATACGCAGTATTTT. This gives the protein CAIKVTADTQYF.

The rearrangement uses TRBV7-2 and TRBJ2-7, with D tentatively TRBD1 (6 bases). V shed 6 bases and J shed 2 bases, with 11 bases lying between them. The CDR3 loop spans 13 amino acids. Germline assignment: CDR1 SGHTA and CDR2 FQGNSA. The CDR3 nucleotides read TGTGCCAGCAGAGGAAACAGGGCCTACGAGCAGTACTTC. Its protein product is CASRGNRAYEQYF.

This chain connects TRBV5-5 to TRBJ2-7; D gene uncertain. The CDR3 length is 15 residues. With 1 base removed from V and 0 bases from J, the gap between germline ends came to 11 bases. The V gene's germline CDR1 is SGHKS and CDR2 YYEKEE (reference sequence). CDR3: CASSLLAASSYEQYF. CDR3 in DNA: TGTGCCAGCAGCTTGCTTGCTGCCAGCTCCTACGAGCAGTACTTC.

Remarks on this clonotype: A clone one base away is much larger, so this may be a read error. This rearrangement joins TRBV7-2 to TRBJ2-4, with TRBD1 identical over 7 bases. The CDR3 is 15 amino acids. Germline V gene sequence: CDR1 SGHTA, CDR2 FQGNSA. For the CDR3, the DNA is TGTGCCGGCAGCTTAGGGTCAGGGGGCAAAAACATTCAGTACTTC. As protein: CAGSLGSGGKNIQYF.

This clonotype has a handful of counts. The chain is built from TRBV6-2 or TRBV6-3 and TRBJ2-1, with TRBD2 matching over 9 bases. This CDR3 comprises 14 residues. Looked up from germline, CDR1 is MNHEY and CDR2 is SVGEGT. Trimming removed 7 bases from V and 7 bases from J; junction bases left unmatched: 8. The CDR3 protein is CASTGGRAGNEQFF. The CDR3 coding sequence is TGTGCCAGCACGGGCGGGAGGGCCGGGAATGAGCAGTTCTTC.

At least ten counts were recorded for this clonotype. This sequence joins TRBV5-1 and TRBJ1-1; the D gene is possibly TRBD1 (5 bases). The ends were cut back, 0 bases at V and 5 bases at J, with 8 bases in the middle. This CDR3 has 13 residues. In germline, CDR1 is SGHRS, CDR2 YFSETQ. CDR3 residues: CASSLVAGTEAFF. As DNA, the CDR3 is TGCGCCAGCAGCTTGGTGGCAGGGACTGAAGCTTTCTTT. The full variable domain, its missing parts supplied by reference TRBV5-1 and TRBJ1-1, is KAGVTQTPRYLIKTRGQQVTLSCSPISGHRSVSWYQQTPGQGLQFLFEYFSETQRNKGNFPGRFSGRQFSNSRSEMNVSTLELGDSALYLCASSLVAGTEAFFGQGTRLTVV.

The genes are TRBV20-1 and TRBJ1-1; unclear D gene. V dropped 0 bases and J dropped 1 base, with 6 bases sitting between them. The CDR3 spans 13 residues. CDR1 DFQATT and CDR2 SNEGSKA come from the germline V gene (reference sequence). Here the CDR3 reads CSARDGKNTEAFF. The DNA of the CDR3 is TGCAGTGCTAGAGATGGGAAGAACACTGAAGCTTTCTTT.

This clonotype was recorded a few times. The chain recombines TRBV10-3 with TRBJ2-1; 7 bases agree with TRBD1. Losses at the gene ends were 2 bases for V and 1 base for J; bases not matched to a gene: 8. This CDR3 has 17 residues. Germline CDR1 is ENHRY and CDR2 is SYGVKD. DNA of the CDR3: TGTGCCATCAGTGAGCCAGGGCTGGGACAGTCCTACAATGAGCAGTTCTTC. Its translation: CAISEPGLGQSYNEQFF.

In its sample, this clonotype was seen many times. The chain has TRBV7-2 and TRBJ1-1; weak D call: TRBD1 (6 bases). The germline V gene encodes CDR1 SGHTA and CDR2 FQGNSA. Trimming stripped 6 bases from V and 4 bases from J, with 12 bases between. There are 13 residues in the CDR3. Here the CDR3 reads CASRNTGITEAFF. In nucleotides, the CDR3 is TGTGCCAGCAGAAATACAGGGATCACTGAAGCTTTCTTT.

This clonotype was detected a few times. The V and J genes are TRBV7-9 and TRBJ1-6, with 8 bases aligning to TRBD1. Trimming took 5 bases from V and 7 from J; bases not matched to a gene: 10. Germline V gene sequence: CDR1 SEHNR, CDR2 FQNEAQ (reference sequence). This CDR3 contains 16 residues. The chain's CDR3 is CASSATPGTGNSPLHF. CDR3 coding DNA: TGTGCCAGCAGCGCCACCCCCGGGACAGGCAATTCACCCCTCCACTTT.

The chain employs TRBV24-1 and TRBJ2-5; D is unresolved. CDR3 size: 13 residues. The V gene's germline CDR1 is KGHDR and CDR2 SFDVKD. Trimming removed 5 bases at V and 0 bases at J, with 6 bases between. The CDR3 loop is CATSGGNQETQYF. Written as DNA, the CDR3 is TGTGCCACCAGTGGTGGGAACCAAGAGACCCAGTACTTC.

The table lists this clonotype with many counts. An end of the junction does not agree with germline; a read error may underlie this. The rearrangement joins TRBV7-7 to TRBJ2-2, with D tentatively TRBD2 (6 bases). Germline V lookup: CDR1 SSHAT, CDR2 FNYEAQ (reference sequence). The CDR3 spans 15 residues. The CDR3 DNA reads TGTGCTAGCAGCTTAGGTCGACCGGGGGTCGGGGAGCTGTTTTTT. Amino acids: CASSLGRPGVGELFF.

This clonotype has just a few counts. The chain carries TRBV27 and TRBJ2-1; 9 bases are a match to TRBD1. The germline gives CDR1 MNHEY, CDR2 SMNVEV (reference sequence). The CDR3 spans 15 residues. Unmatched junction bases numbered 7, after V lost 5 bases and J lost 5 bases. CDR3 loop: CASSRRGTGNNEQFF. The CDR3 DNA sequence: TGTGCCAGCAGTCGCCGAGGGACAGGGAACAATGAGCAGTTCTTC.

This clonotype was detected a few times. The genes are TRBV12-3 or TRBV12-4 and TRBJ2-7; 11 bases line up with TRBD2. There are 14 residues in the CDR3. Unmatched junction bases numbered 6, after V lost 4 bases and J lost 7 bases. The CDR3 region is CASSYPGLADEQYF. For the CDR3, the DNA is TGTGCCAGCAGTTACCCGGGACTAGCGGATGAGCAGTACTTC.